This T cell receptor beta chain was documented in a study of CD8 T cells in Susac syndrome. V was pared by 5 bases and J by 2 bases, with 18 bases between. The CDR3 runs 16 residues. Germline V CDR1 and CDR2: MGHRA, YSYEKL. cDNA came from around 0.54 to 1 ug RNA primed by random hexamers. TCRdb reanalysed the immunoSEQ multiplex PCR reads using MiXCR and keeps one entry per CDR3 protein. In the table there are about 160,000 distinct CDR3 sequences, 93% of which are singletons. The sequencing sample was made of CD4+ T cells from PBMCs. The sequence derives from a human donor in good health. The V call is TRBV4-1, the J call TRBJ1-1; a possible D gene is TRBD1 (6 bases). The CDR3 region has the DNA TGCGCCAGCAGCAGGGGGTGGGAAGGACTTAACACTGAAGCTTTCTTT. This codes for CASSRGWEGLNTEAFF.